The sequence of this T cell receptor (beta chain) was determined in a study of cytomegalovirus exposure and HLA in healthy donors. Study-level information: Assignment to the Caucasian-associated ancestry cluster applied to 81% of the approximately 380 genotyped donors.

The CDR3 is 12 amino acids. Germline V gene lookup returns CDR1 MNHEY and CDR2 SVGAGI. The PCR ran on 60 Vbeta and 13 Jbeta primers. Method: immunoSEQ multiplex PCR; TCRdb's copy keeps in-frame clones and lacks some. This table holds 150,000 or so clones, roughly four fifths found once. About this clone itself: Its antigen is unknown. One end of the junction fails to match germline, which may point to a read error.

Study observations and caveats: Previously analyzed data showed that most TCR beta V segments were productive at a frequency of about 87% or about 30%. Versus the roughly 640-donor mean, an Asian-associated ancestry cluster reportedly showed fewer N-insertions in a later analysis.

Material: PBMCs. The chain recombines TRBV6-5 with TRBJ1-5; D gene uncertain. The sequence derives from a man between 35 and 55 years old in good health and CMV-seropositive. The CDR3 is CASNFDLQSQHF. In DNA form, the CDR3 reads TGTGCCAGCAATTTTGATCTTCAGTCCCAGCATTTT.